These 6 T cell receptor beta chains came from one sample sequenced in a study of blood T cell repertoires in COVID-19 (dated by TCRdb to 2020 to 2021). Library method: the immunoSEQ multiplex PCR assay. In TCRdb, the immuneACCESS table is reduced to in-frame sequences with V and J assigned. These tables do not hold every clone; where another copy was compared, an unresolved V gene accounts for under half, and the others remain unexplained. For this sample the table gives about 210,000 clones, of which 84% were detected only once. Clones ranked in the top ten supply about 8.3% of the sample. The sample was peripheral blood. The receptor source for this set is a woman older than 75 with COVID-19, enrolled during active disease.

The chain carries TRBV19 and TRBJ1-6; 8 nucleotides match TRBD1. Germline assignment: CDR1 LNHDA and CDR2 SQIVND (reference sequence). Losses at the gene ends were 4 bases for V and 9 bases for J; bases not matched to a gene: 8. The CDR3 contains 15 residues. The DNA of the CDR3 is TGTGCCAGTAGTACAGACAGGGGTTGGGCTTCACCCCTCCACTTT. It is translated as CASSTDRGWASPLHF.

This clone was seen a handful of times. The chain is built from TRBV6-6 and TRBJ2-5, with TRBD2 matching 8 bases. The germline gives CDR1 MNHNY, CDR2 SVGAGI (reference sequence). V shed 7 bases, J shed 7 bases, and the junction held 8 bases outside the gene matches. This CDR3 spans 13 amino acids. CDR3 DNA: TGTGCCAGCACCACTAGCGGTACAGGGACCCAGTACTTC. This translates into CASTTSGTGTQYF.

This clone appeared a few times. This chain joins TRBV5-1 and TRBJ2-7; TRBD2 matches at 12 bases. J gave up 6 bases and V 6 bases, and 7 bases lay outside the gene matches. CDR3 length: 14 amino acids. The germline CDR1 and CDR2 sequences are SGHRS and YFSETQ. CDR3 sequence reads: CASTASGGVAEQYF. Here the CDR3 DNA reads TGCGCCAGCACCGCTAGCGGGGGGGTAGCCGAGCAGTACTTC.

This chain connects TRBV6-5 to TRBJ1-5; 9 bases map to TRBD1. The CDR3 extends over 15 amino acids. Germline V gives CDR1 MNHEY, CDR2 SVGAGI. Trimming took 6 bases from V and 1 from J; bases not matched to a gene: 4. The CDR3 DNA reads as TGTGCCAGCAGCTGGGACAGGGCGAGCAATCAGCCCCAGCATTTT. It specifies CASSWDRASNQPQHF.

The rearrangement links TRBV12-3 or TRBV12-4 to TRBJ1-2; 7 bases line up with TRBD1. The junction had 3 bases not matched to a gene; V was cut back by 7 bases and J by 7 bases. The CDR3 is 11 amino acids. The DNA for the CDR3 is TGTGCCAGCAACTACAGGGGTGGCTACACCTTC. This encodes CASNYRGGYTF.

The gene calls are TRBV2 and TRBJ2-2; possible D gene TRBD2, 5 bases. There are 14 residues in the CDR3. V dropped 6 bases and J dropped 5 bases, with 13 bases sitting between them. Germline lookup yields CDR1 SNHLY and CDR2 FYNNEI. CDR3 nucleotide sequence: TGTGCCAGCAGCACGGGGTTTAAAACCGGGGAGCTGTTTTTT. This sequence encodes CASSTGFKTGELFF.